This TCR beta chain comes out of a study of blood T cells in healthy people across ages. Caucasian, healthy and from Russia, the donors were aged between about 6 and 90. Peripheral blood samples of roughly 9.8 milliliters were drawn from each donor. Primers used in a second PCR of about 7 to 12 cycles were a sample-barcoded 5' primer and a J-beta primer mix. Each of the cDNA molecules was tagged by a template-switch adaptor with 12 random nucleotides. TCRdb passed the 5' RACE reads through MiXCR, listing each CDR3 protein once. The profile shows 720,000 or so distinct CDR3 sequences, less than 45% of them singletons. This clonotype was recorded a few times. Germline assignment: CDR1 MNHEY and CDR2 SVGEGT. V dropped 5 bases and J dropped 5; count of bases not matched to a gene: 3. This CDR3 has 13 amino acids.

Sequencing used blood. The sequence came from a man aged 80 or over in good health. The gene calls are TRBV6-2 or TRBV6-3 and TRBJ1-5; TRBD1 agrees at 7 bases. The CDR3 region is CASSIQGHQPQHF. As DNA, the CDR3 is TGTGCCAGCAGTATACAGGGGCATCAGCCCCAGCATTTT.